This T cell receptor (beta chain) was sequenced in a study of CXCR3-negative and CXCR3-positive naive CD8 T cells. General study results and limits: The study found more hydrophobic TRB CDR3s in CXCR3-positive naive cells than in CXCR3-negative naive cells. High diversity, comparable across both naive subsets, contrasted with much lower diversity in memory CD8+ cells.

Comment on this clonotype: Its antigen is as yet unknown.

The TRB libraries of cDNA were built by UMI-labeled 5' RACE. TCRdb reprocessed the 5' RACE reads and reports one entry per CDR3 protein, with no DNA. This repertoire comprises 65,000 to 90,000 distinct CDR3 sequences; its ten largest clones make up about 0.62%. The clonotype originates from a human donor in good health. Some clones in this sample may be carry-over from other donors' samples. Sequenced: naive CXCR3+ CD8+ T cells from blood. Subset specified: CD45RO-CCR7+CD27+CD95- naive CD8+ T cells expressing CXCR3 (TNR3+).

The CDR3 loop is CASSPFGYNEQFF. This rearrangement joins TRBV5-1 to TRBJ2-1. The CDR3 runs to 13 residues. Germline V gene lookup returns CDR1 SGHRS and CDR2 YFSETQ.